A selection of T cell receptor beta chains follows, all from one sample in a study of blood T cell repertoires in COVID-19. Here immunoSEQ multiplex PCR was the method, and the copy in TCRdb shows in-frame clones only, minus some. In the table there are around 140,000 clones, around 87% of which are singletons. The sample comprised PBMCs or T cells enriched from blood (not recorded which). Receptor source: a man between 60 and 75 years old who had recovered from COVID-19. Both conserved end residues are part of each CDR3. Fields, in order: clone size, D gene, J gene, V gene, CDR3 DNA, CDR3 protein. D genes are given only for firm matches. Size values are once, few and many counts, or a class for expanded clones, and some rows have none.

size: few; D: .; J: TRBJ1-5; V: TRBV28; DNA: TGTGCCAGCAGTTTACAGGGATCTGGATATAGCCTTGGGCCCCAGCATTTT; CDR3: CASSLQGSGYSLGPQHF
size: .; D: .; J: TRBJ2-5; V: TRBV5-1; DNA: TGCGCCAGCAGCTTGGTGGCCTGGGAGACCCAGTACTTC; CDR3: CASSLVAWETQYF
size: .; D: .; J: TRBJ1-2; V: TRBV3-1/TRBV3-2; DNA: TGTGCCAGCAGCCAAGATGGCGGGGGTGGCTACACCTTC; CDR3: CASSQDGGGGYTF
size: .; D: .; J: TRBJ1-5; V: TRBV6-1; DNA: TGTGCCAGCAGTGAGGAACAGCCGTGGGGCAATCAGCCCCAGCATTTT; CDR3: CASSEEQPWGNQPQHF
size: .; D: .; J: TRBJ2-7; V: TRBV11-2; DNA: TGTGCCAGCAGCTTAGTACGAGGGAGGTTCTACGAGCAGTACTTC; CDR3: CASSLVRGRFYEQYF
size: .; D: TRBD2; J: TRBJ2-2; V: TRBV5-4; DNA: TGTGCCAGCAGCTTCGGGGGGACCACGAACACCGGGGAGCTGTTTTTT; CDR3: CASSFGGTTNTGELFF
size: .; D: TRBD1; J: TRBJ2-7; V: TRBV11-2; DNA: TGTGCCAGCAGCCGACAGGGGTCCTCCTACGAGCAGTACTTC; CDR3: CASSRQGSSYEQYF
size: .; D: .; J: TRBJ1-5; V: TRBV5-6; DNA: TGTGCCAGCAGCCTCCTAGGTCAAGGAAGCAATCAGCCCCAGCATTTT; CDR3: CASSLLGQGSNQPQHF
size: .; D: .; J: TRBJ2-4; V: TRBV2; DNA: TGTGCCAGCAGTGCGTGGGAGGTAGCCAAAAACATTCAGTACTTC; CDR3: CASSAWEVAKNIQYF
size: .; D: TRBD1; J: TRBJ1-1; V: TRBV7-8; DNA: TGTGCCAGCAGCGCACAGGGACAGGGGGCCGTGAACACTGAAGCTTTCTTT; CDR3: CASSAQGQGAVNTEAFF
size: .; D: TRBD1; J: TRBJ1-4; V: TRBV2; DNA: TGTGCCAGCAGCGGGGACAGGGGGCGGGAAAAACTGTTTTTT; CDR3: CASSGDRGREKLFF
size: .; D: TRBD1; J: TRBJ1-2; V: TRBV28; DNA: TGTGCCAGCAGTCCGACAGGGAGTGGCTACACCTTC; CDR3: CASSPTGSGYTF
size: .; D: .; J: TRBJ1-1; V: TRBV29-1; DNA: TGCAGCGCACGACAGATGAACACTGAAGCTTTCTTT; CDR3: CSARQMNTEAFF
size: .; D: TRBD2; J: TRBJ2-7; V: TRBV19; DNA: TGTGCCAGTAGTATTGCATCGGGGGGGACCTACGAGCAGTACTTC; CDR3: CASSIASGGTYEQYF
size: .; D: .; J: TRBJ1-1; V: TRBV7-8; DNA: TGTGCCAGCAGCTTAGGTCGGGGTGGTGAAGCTTTCTTT; CDR3: CASSLGRGGEAFF
size: .; D: .; J: TRBJ1-1; V: TRBV5-4; DNA: TGTGCCAGCAGTCCCGCACAGTCAAAGAACACTGAAGCTTTCTTT; CDR3: CASSPAQSKNTEAFF
size: .; D: .; J: TRBJ2-6; V: TRBV6-5; DNA: TGTGCCAGCAGTTACTCGAGCTCTGGGGCCAACGTCCTGACTTTC; CDR3: CASSYSSSGANVLTF
size: .; D: .; J: TRBJ2-1; V: TRBV10-2; DNA: TGCGCCAGCAGTGAGGACAGCCATAGGAATGAGCAGTTCTTC; CDR3: CASSEDSHRNEQFF
size: .; D: .; J: TRBJ1-5; V: TRBV9; DNA: TGTGCCAGCAGCGTAGGGGGGGACAATCAGCCCCAGCATTTT; CDR3: CASSVGGDNQPQHF
size: .; D: TRBD1; J: TRBJ1-4; V: TRBV5-1; DNA: TGCGCCAGCAGCTTGGTACCGCCGGGACAGGGGCAACCTGGGGAAAAACTGTTTTTT; CDR3: CASSLVPPGQGQPGEKLFF
size: .; D: .; J: TRBJ2-7; V: TRBV12-3/TRBV12-4; DNA: TGTGCCAGCAGCCGAACATACGAGCAGTACTTC; CDR3: CASSRTYEQYF
size: .; D: TRBD2; J: TRBJ2-1; V: TRBV19; DNA: TGTGCCAGTAGTATACGCGGACTAGCGGGAAGGGACAATGAGCAGTTCTTC; CDR3: CASSIRGLAGRDNEQFF
size: .; D: .; J: TRBJ1-1; V: TRBV6-5; DNA: TGTGCCAGCAGTTACGACAGTCTGAACACTGAAGCTTTCTTT; CDR3: CASSYDSLNTEAFF
size: .; D: TRBD1; J: TRBJ1-2; V: TRBV7-9; DNA: TGTGCCAGCAGCAGACAGGGGGTGGATGGCTACACCTTC; CDR3: CASSRQGVDGYTF
size: .; D: TRBD1; J: TRBJ2-7; V: TRBV6-1; DNA: TGTGCCAGCAGTGAAGCACAGGGGGGCTACGAGCAGTACTTC; CDR3: CASSEAQGGYEQYF
size: few; D: TRBD2; J: TRBJ2-7; V: TRBV9; DNA: TGTGCCAGCAGCGTAGAGCTAGCGGGAGGGCTGTACGAGCAGTACTTC; CDR3: CASSVELAGGLYEQYF
size: .; D: .; J: TRBJ1-5; V: TRBV2; DNA: TGTGCCAGCAGTGAAGGATGGGGGGATCAGCCCCAGCATTTT; CDR3: CASSEGWGDQPQHF
size: once; D: TRBD1; J: TRBJ1-2; V: TRBV28; DNA: TGTGCCAGCAGTACAGGGGCTTCGCGTGGCTACACCTTC; CDR3: CASSTGASRGYTF
size: once; D: .; J: TRBJ2-7; V: TRBV2; DNA: TGTGCCAGCACGGGGGGCATATCAGTCTCCGAGCAGTACTTC; CDR3: CASTGGISVSEQYF
size: .; D: .; J: TRBJ2-1; V: TRBV10-1; DNA: TGCGCCAGCCTGGGGAGGAGGGTGGAGTTCTTC; CDR3: CASLGRRVEFF